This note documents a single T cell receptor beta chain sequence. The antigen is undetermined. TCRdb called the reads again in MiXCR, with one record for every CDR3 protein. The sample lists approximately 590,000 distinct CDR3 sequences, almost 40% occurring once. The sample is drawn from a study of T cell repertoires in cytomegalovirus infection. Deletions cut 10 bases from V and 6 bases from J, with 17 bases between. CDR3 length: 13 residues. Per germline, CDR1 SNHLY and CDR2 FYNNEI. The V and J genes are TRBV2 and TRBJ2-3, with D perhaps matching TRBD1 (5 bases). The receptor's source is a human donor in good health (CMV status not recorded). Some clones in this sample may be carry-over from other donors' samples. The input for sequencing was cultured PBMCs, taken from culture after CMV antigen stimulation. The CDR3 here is CATRQTLFDTQYF. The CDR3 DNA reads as TGTGCCACCAGACAGACATTATTCGATACGCAGTATTTT.